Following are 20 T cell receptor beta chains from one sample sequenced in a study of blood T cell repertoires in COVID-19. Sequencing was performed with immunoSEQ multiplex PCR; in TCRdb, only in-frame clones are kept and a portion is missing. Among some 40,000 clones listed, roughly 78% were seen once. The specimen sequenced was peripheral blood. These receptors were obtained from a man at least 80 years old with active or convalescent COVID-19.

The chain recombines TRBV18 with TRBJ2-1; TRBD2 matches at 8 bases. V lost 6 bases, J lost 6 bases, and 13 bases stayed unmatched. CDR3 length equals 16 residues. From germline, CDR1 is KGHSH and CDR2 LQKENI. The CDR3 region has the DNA TGTGCCAGCTCTCCCCAACCCCCGACTAGCGTCAATGAGCAGTTCTTC. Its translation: CASSPQPPTSVNEQFF.

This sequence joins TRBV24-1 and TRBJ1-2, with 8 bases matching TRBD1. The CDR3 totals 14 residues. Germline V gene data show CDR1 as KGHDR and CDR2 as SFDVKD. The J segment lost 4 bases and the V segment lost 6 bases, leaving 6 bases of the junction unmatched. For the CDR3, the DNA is TGTGCCACCAGTACCCACGGACAGGGCTATGGCTACACCTTC. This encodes CATSTHGQGYGYTF.

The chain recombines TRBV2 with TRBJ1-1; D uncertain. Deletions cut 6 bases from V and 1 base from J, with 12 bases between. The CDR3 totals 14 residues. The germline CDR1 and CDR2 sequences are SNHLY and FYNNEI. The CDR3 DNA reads TGTGCCAGCAGGGCCTGGGGAGGGAACACTGAAGCTTTCTTT. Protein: CASRAWGGNTEAFF.

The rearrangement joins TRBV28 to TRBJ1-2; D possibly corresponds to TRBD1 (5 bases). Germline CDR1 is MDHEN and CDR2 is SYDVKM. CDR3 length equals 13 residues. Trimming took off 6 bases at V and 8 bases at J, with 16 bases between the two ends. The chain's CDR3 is CASRPQGSQGYTF. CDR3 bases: TGTGCCAGCAGACCTCAGGGCTCTCAGGGCTACACCTTC.

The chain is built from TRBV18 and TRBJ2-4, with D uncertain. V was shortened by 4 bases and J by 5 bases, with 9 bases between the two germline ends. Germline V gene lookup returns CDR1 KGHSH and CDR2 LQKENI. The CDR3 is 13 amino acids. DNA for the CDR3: TGTGCCAGCTCACTGACTGGCGAAAACATTCAGTACTTC. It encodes CASSLTGENIQYF.

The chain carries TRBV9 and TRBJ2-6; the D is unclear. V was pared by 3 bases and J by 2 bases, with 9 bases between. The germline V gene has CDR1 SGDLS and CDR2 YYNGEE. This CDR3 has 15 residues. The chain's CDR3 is CASSATVAGANVLTF. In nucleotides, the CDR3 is TGTGCCAGCAGCGCAACAGTGGCTGGGGCCAACGTCCTGACTTTC. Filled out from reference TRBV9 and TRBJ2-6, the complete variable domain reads DSGVTQTPKHLITATGQRVTLRCSPRSGDLSVYWYQQSLDQGLQFLIQYYNGEERAKGNILERFSAQQFPDLHSELNLSSLELGDSALYFCASSATVAGANVLTFGAGSRLTVL.

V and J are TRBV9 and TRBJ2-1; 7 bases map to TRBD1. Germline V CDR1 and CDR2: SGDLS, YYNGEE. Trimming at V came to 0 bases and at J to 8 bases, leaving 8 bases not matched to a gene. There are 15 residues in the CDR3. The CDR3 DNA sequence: TGTGCCAGCAGCGTAGAGGGACAGCGTATCGATGAGCAGTTCTTC. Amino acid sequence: CASSVEGQRIDEQFF.

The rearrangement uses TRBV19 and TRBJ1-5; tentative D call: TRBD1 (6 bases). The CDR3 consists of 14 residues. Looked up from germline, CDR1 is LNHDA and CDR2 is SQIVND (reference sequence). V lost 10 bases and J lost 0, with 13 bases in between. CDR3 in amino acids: CATSGDYSNQPQHF. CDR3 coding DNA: TGTGCCACCTCAGGGGATTATAGCAATCAGCCCCAGCATTTT.

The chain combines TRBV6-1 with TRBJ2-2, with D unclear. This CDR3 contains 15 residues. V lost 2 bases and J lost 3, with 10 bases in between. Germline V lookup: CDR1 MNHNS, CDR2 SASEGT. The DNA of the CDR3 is TGTGCCAGCAGTGAATTCGGTAGTCACACCGGGGAGCTGTTTTTT. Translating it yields CASSEFGSHTGELFF.

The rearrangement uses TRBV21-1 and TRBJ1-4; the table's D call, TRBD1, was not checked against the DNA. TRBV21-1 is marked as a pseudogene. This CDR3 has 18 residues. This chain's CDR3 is CASSNPPDYRATNEKLFF. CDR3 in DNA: TGTGCCAGCAGCAACCCCCCCGATTACAGGGCAACTAATGAAAAACTGTTTTTT.

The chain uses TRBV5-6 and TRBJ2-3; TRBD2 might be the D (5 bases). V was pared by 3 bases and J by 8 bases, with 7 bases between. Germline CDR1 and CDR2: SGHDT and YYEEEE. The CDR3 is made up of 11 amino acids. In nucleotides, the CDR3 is TGTGCCAGCAGCTCAGGAGGTACGCAGTATTTT. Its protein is CASSSGGTQYF.

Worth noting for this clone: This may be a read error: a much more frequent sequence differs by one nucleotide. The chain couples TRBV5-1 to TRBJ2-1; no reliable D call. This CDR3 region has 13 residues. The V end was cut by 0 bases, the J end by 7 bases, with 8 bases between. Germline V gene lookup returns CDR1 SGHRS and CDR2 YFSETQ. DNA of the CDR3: TGCGCCAGCAGCTTGGCCAGACTTAATGAGCAGTTCTTC. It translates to CASSLARLNEQFF.

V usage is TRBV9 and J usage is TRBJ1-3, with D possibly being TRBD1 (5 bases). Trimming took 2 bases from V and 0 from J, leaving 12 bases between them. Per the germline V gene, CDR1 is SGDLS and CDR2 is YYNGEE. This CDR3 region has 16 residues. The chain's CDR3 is CASSVNLQGSGNTIYF. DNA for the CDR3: TGTGCCAGCAGCGTTAACCTCCAGGGCTCTGGAAACACCATATATTTT.

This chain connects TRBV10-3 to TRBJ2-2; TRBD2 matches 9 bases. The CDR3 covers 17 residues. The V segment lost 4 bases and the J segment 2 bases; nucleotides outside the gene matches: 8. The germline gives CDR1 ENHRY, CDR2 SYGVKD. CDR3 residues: CAISGSASGENTGELFF. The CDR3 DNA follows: TGTGCCATCAGTGGGTCCGCTAGCGGGGAAAACACCGGGGAGCTGTTTTTT.

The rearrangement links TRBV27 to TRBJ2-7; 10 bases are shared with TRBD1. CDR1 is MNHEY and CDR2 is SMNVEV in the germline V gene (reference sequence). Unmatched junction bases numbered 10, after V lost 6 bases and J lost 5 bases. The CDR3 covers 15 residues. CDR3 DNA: TGTGCCAGCAGACTCCTCCGGGACAGGGGCCACGAGCAGTACTTC. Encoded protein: CASRLLRDRGHEQYF.

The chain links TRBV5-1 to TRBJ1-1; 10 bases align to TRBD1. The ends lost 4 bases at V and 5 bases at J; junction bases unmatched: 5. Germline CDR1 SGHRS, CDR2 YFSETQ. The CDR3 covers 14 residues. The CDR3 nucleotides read TGCGCCAGCAGCCCTTCGGGACAGGGGACTGAAGCTTTCTTT. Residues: CASSPSGQGTEAFF. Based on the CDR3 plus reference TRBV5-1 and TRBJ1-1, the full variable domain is KAGVTQTPRYLIKTRGQQVTLSCSPISGHRSVSWYQQTPGQGLQFLFEYFSETQRNKGNFPGRFSGRQFSNSRSEMNVSTLELGDSALYLCASSPSGQGTEAFFGQGTRLTVV.

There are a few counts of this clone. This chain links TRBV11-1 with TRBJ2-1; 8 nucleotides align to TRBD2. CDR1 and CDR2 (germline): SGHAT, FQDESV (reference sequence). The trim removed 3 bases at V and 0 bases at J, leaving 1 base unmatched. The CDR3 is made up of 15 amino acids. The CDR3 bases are TGTGCCAGCAGCTTGGGGACTAGCTCCTACAATGAGCAGTTCTTC. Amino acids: CASSLGTSSYNEQFF.

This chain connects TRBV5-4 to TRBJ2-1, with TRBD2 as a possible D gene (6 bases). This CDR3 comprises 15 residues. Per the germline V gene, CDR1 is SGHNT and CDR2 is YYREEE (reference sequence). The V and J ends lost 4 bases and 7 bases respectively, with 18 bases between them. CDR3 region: CASSLGTAMRNEQFF. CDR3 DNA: TGTGCCAGCAGCCTTGGGACTGCCATGAGGAATGAGCAGTTCTTC.

The CDR3: CASSLGTGGEQYF. DNA of the CDR3: TGTGCCAGCAGCTTAGGGACAGGAGGCGAGCAGTACTTC. This chain joins TRBV11-3 and TRBJ2-7; the match to TRBD1 covers 7 bases. The CDR3 sequence is 13 residues long. The germline V gene encodes CDR1 SGHNT and CDR2 YENEEA. The trim removed 1 base at V and 6 bases at J, leaving 3 bases unmatched. The entire variable domain, with the rest obtained from reference TRBV11-3 and TRBJ2-7, is as follows: EAGVVQSPRYKIIEKKQPVAFWCNPISGHNTLYWYLQNLGQGPELLIRYENEEAVDDSQLPKDRFSAERLKGVDSTLKIQPAELGDSAVYLCASSLGTGGEQYFGPGTRLTVT.

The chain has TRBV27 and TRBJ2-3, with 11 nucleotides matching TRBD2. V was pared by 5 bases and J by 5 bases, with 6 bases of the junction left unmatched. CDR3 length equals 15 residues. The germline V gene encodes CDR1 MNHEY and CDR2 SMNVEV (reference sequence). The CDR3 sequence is CASSPLAGGGDTQYF. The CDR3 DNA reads TGTGCCAGCAGTCCTCTAGCGGGAGGAGGAGATACGCAGTATTTT.